This T cell receptor beta chain emerged from a study of regulatory T cells in long-lasting Graves disease. Germline CDR1 is MNHEY and CDR2 is SMNVEV (reference sequence). V lost 3 bases to trimming and J lost 5 bases; unmatched junction nucleotides: 7. The CDR3 is 14 residues long. The study's findings and limits: Persistent Graves' patients showed less TCR diversity than newly diagnosed patients showed.

Time point specified: persistent/refractory GD, antithyroid drugs over 5 years with positive TRAb. The TCR library used RNA extracted from PBMCs. HTBI primers from iRepertoire and Arm-PCR of CDR3 regions yielded the TCR beta libraries. TCRdb redid the calling of the multiplex PCR reads with MiXCR, one entry per CDR3 protein. Among 310,000 or so distinct CDR3 sequences listed, 22% were seen once. Comment on this clonotype: Its antigen remains unknown.

The sequencing here drew on peripheral blood mononuclear cells (PBMCs), taken when the disease was refractory, from a patient treated with antithyroid drugs. The TCR sequence derives from a female donor with Graves disease. This chain uses TRBV27 with TRBJ2-7; 7 bases fit TRBD1. CDR3 protein: CASSFDREKHEQYF. The CDR3 DNA reads as TGTGCCAGCAGTTTCGACAGGGAAAAACACGAGCAGTACTTC.